This T cell receptor (beta chain) was sequenced during a study of glioma-infiltrating T cells. Study findings and constraints: CDR3 overlap between tissue and blood was very small. Non-neoplastic patients had below-expected tissue-blood divergence, while all gliomas exceeded expectation.

Using RNA template, CDR3s of TCR alpha and beta were amplified with iRepertoire arm-PCR. Tissue mRNA or PBMC total RNA, about 85-400 ng, went into one-step reverse transcription and amplification. TCRdb re-analysed the multiplex PCR reads in MiXCR, keeping a single row per CDR3 protein. The sample shows about 89,000 distinct CDR3 sequences, under 30% of them seen only once. V dropped 5 bases and J dropped 5 bases, with 10 bases sitting between them. This CDR3 is built from 12 residues. Germline CDR1 is SGHKS and CDR2 is YYEKEE (reference sequence). Worth noting for this clonotype: The antigen is not known.

The gene calls are TRBV5-5 and TRBJ2-5; the D gene is possibly TRBD2 (6 bases). This clonotype was obtained from a human donor with low-grade glioma or glioblastoma, undergoing nonglioma brain surgery, or in good health (not recorded which). Sequencing was performed on glioma tissue, nonneoplastic brain tissue, or PBMCs (not recorded which). Written as DNA, the CDR3 is TGTGCCAGCAGTAGGCGGGGCGAGACCCAGTACTTC. Its protein is CASSRRGETQYF.